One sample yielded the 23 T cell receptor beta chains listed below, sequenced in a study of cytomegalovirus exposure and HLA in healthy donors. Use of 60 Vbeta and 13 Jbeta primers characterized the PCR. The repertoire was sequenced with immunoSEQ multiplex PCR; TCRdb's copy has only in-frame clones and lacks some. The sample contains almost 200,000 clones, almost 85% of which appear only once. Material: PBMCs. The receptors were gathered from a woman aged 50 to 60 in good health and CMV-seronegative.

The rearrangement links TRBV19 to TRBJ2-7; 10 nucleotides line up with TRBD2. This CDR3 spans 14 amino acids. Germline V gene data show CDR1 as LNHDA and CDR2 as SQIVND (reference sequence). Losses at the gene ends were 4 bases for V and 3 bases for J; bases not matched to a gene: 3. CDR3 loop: CASSTSGRGYEQYF. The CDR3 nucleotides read TGTGCCAGTAGTACCAGCGGGAGGGGCTACGAGCAGTACTTC.

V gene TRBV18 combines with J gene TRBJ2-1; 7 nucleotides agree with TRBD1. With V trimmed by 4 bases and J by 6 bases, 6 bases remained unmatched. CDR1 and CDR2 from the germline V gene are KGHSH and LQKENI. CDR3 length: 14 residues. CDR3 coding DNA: TGTGCCAGCTCACGGGACAGAAGTTTCAATGAGCAGTTCTTC. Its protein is CASSRDRSFNEQFF.

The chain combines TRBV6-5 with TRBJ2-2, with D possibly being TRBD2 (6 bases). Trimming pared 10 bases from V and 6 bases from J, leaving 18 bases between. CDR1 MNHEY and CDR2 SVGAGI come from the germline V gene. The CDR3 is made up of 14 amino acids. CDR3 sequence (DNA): TGTGCCACAAAAACCGGCGGGGAGGCCGGGGAGCTGTTTTTT. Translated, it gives CATKTGGEAGELFF.

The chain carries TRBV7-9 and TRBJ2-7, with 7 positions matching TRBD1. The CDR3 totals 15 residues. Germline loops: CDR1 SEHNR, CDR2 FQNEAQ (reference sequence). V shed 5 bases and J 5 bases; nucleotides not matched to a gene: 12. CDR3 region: CASSPLGQSTNEQYF. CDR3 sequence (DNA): TGTGCCAGCAGCCCGCTGGGACAGTCCACAAACGAGCAGTACTTC.

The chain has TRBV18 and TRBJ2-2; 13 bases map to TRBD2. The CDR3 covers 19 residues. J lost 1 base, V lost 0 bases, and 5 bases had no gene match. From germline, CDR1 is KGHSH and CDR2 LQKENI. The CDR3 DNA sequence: TGTGCCAGCTCACCACCCGGACTAGCGGGAGCCCTGAACACCGGGGAGCTGTTTTTT. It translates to CASSPPGLAGALNTGELFF.

The CDR3 nucleotides read TGCAGCGTTGCCGGGACAGGGCTATACAATGAGCAGTTCTTC. Residues: CSVAGTGLYNEQFF. The chain links TRBV29-1 to TRBJ2-1; 9 bases are a match to TRBD1. The V gene end was trimmed by 4 bases and the J gene end by 4 bases; junction bases not matched to a gene: 5. This CDR3 is 14 amino acids long. Germline lookup yields CDR1 SQVTM and CDR2 ANQGSEA.

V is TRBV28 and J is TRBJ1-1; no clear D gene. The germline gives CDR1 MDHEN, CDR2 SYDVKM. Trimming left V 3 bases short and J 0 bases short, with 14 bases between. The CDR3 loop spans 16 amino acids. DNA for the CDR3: TGTGCCAGCAGTTTGAATCCTCAGGCGCTGAACACTGAAGCTTTCTTT. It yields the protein CASSLNPQALNTEAFF.

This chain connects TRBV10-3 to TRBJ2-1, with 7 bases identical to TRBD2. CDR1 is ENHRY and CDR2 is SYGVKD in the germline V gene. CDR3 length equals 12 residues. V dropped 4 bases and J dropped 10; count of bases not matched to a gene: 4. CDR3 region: CAISAGEGEQFF. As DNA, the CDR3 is TGTGCCATCAGTGCCGGGGAGGGAGAGCAGTTCTTC.

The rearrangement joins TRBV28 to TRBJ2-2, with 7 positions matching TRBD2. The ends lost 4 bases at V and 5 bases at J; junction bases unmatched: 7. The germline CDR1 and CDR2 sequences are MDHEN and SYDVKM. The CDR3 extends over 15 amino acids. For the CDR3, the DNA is TGTGCCAGCAGTTCCCGGGACTACATAACCGGGGAGCTGTTTTTT. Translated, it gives CASSSRDYITGELFF. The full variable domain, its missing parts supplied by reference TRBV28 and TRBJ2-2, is DVKVTQSSRYLVKRTGEKVFLECVQDMDHENMFWYRQDPGLGLRLIYFSYDVKMKEKGDIPEGYSVSREKKERFSLILESASTNQTSMYLCASSSRDYITGELFFGEGSRLTVL.

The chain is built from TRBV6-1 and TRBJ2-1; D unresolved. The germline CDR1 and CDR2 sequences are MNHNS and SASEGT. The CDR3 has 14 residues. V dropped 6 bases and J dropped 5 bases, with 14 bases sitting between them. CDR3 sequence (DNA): TGTGCCAGCAGCCCGCGAGAGTCCCACAATGAGCAGTTCTTC. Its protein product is CASSPRESHNEQFF.

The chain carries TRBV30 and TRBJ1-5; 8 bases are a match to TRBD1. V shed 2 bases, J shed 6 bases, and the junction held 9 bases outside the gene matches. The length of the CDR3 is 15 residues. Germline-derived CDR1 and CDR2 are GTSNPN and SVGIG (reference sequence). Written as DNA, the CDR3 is TGTGCCTGGAGTAGAGGGCAGGGGGCCAGTCAGCCCCAGCATTTT. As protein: CAWSRGQGASQPQHF.

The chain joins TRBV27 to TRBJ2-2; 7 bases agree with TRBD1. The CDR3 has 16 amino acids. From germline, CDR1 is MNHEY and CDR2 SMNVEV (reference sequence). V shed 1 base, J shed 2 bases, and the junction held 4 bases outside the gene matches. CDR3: CASSLWDRKNTGELFF. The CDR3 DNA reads TGTGCCAGCAGTTTATGGGACAGAAAAAACACCGGGGAGCTGTTTTTT.

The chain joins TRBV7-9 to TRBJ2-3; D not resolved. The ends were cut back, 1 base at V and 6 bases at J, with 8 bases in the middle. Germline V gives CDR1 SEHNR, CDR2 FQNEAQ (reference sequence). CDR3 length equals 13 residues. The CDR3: CASSLDIRDTQYF. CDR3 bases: TGTGCCAGCAGCTTAGACATCAGGGATACGCAGTATTTT.

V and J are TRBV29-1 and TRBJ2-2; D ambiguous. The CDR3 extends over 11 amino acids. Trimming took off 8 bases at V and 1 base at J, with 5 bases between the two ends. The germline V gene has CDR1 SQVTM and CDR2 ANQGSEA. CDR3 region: CSIRNTGELFF. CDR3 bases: TGCAGCATCAGGAACACCGGGGAGCTGTTTTTT.

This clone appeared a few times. The CDR3 coding sequence is TGTGCCAGCAGCCAGGACAGGAGGTACGAGCAGTACTTC. The encoded protein is CASSQDRRYEQYF. V gene TRBV11-2 combines with J gene TRBJ2-7, with 7 positions matching TRBD1. CDR1 is SGHAT and CDR2 is FQNNGV in the germline V gene. Trimming cost V 5 bases and J 4 bases; bases outside gene matches: 5. The CDR3 has 13 amino acids. The full variable domain, completed using reference TRBV11-2 and TRBJ2-7, is EAGVAQSPRYKIIEKRQSVAFWCNPISGHATLYWYQQILGQGPKLLIQFQNNGVVDDSQLPKDRFSAERLKGVDSTLKIQPAKLEDSAVYLCASSQDRRYEQYFGPGTRLTVT.

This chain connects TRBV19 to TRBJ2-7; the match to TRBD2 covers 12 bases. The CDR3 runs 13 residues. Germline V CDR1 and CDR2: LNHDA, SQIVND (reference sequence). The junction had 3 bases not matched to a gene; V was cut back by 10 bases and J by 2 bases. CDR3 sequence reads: CATRTSGTYEQYF. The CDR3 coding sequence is TGTGCCACCAGGACTAGCGGGACCTACGAGCAGTACTTC.

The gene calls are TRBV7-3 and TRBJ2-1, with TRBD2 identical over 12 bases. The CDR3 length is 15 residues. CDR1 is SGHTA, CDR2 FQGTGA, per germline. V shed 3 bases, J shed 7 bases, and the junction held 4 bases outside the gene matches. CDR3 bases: TGTGCCAGCAGCTTCCGACTAGCGGGAGCGAATGAGCAGTTCTTC. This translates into CASSFRLAGANEQFF.

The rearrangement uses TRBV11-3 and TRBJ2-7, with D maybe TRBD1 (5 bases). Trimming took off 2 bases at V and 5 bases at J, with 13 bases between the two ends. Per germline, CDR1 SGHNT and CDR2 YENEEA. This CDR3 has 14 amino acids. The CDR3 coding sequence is TGTGCCAGCAGCTTAAGGGGTACCTTGGACGAGCAGTACTTC. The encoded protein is CASSLRGTLDEQYF.

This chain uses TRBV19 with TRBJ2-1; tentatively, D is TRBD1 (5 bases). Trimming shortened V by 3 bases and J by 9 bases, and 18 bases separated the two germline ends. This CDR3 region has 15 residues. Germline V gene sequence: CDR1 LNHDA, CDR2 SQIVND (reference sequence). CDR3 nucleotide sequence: TGTGCCAGTAGTATTGAACAGGCTTTGTTCGGTGAGCAGTTCTTC. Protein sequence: CASSIEQALFGEQFF.

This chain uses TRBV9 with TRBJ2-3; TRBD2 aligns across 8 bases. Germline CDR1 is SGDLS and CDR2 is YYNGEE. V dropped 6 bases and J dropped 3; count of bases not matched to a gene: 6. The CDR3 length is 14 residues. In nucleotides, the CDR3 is TGTGCCAGCAACCGGCGGGAGGAAACAGATACGCAGTATTTT. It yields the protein CASNRREETDTQYF.

This CDR3 is CASSPHRTMGYGYTF. The CDR3, as DNA: TGTGCCAGCAGCCCTCACAGGACAATGGGCTATGGCTACACCTTC. The rearrangement uses TRBV27 and TRBJ1-2, with a weak D call TRBD1 (5 bases). This CDR3 is built from 15 residues. Trimming took off 6 bases at V and 4 bases at J, with 18 bases between the two ends. Germline CDR1 and CDR2: MNHEY and SMNVEV (reference sequence).

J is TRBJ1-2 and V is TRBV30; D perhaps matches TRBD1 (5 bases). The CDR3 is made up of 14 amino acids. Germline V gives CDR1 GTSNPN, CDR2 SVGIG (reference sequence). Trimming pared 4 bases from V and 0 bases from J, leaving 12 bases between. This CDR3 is CAWNWAGSNYGYTF. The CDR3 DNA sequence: TGTGCCTGGAATTGGGCAGGGTCTAACTATGGCTACACCTTC. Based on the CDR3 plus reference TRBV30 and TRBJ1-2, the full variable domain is SQTIHQWPATLVQPVGSPLSLECTVEGTSNPNLYWYRQAAGRGLQLLFYSVGIGQISSEVPQNLSASRPQDRQFILSSKKLLLSDSGFYLCAWNWAGSNYGYTFGSGTRLTVV.

CDR3 DNA sequence: TGTGCCAGCAGGGGACTCCTCACGGCCCCTAGCACAGATACGCAGTATTTT. This gives the protein CASRGLLTAPSTDTQYF. This rearrangement joins TRBV7-9 to TRBJ2-3; a weak D match, TRBD2 (6 bases). CDR3 size: 17 residues. CDR1 and CDR2 (germline): SEHNR, FQNEAQ (reference sequence). Trimming left V 6 bases short and J 0 bases short, with 19 bases between.